The next 22 T cell receptor beta chains were all read from a single sample in a study of cytotoxic CD8 clonotypes in ibrutinib-treated CLL. The table came from immunoSEQ multiplex PCR; TCRdb's copy has only in-frame clones and leaves some out. This table has roughly 14,000 clones, around 68% appearing once. The input for sequencing was PBMCs, taken before ibrutinib treatment. All receptors come from a human donor with chronic lymphocytic leukemia.

The table lists this clone with a few counts. The V and J genes are TRBV5-4 and TRBJ1-2, with D possibly matching TRBD1 (6 bases). With 4 bases removed from V and 4 bases from J, the gap between germline ends came to 23 bases. This CDR3 has 17 residues. Germline-derived CDR1 and CDR2 are SGHNT and YYREEE (reference sequence). Here the CDR3 DNA reads TGTGCCAGCAGCCCCAAGGGGGTCGGGGAACTAGTCTATGGCTACACCTTC. Translating gives CASSPKGVGELVYGYTF.

This clone was detected only a few times. The chain is built from TRBV7-3 and TRBJ1-2; D is unresolved. Germline V gene sequence: CDR1 SGHTA, CDR2 FQGTGA. The CDR3 has 13 amino acids. V lost 5 bases and J lost 8, with 15 bases in between. The CDR3 spells CASSQGRLKGYTF. Written as DNA, the CDR3 is TGTGCCAGCAGCCAAGGGCGGTTGAAGGGCTACACCTTC.

The chain is built from TRBV19 and TRBJ1-1, with TRBD1 matching 11 bases. This CDR3 is 14 amino acids long. Germline V lookup: CDR1 LNHDA, CDR2 SQIVND (reference sequence). V lost 3 bases to trimming and J lost 4 bases; unmatched junction nucleotides: 1. The CDR3: CASSIGTGGTEAFF. DNA for the CDR3: TGTGCCAGTAGTATTGGGACAGGGGGCACTGAAGCTTTCTTT.

The chain combines TRBV7-2 with TRBJ1-4, with D possibly TRBD1 on 5 matching bases. Trimming removed 11 bases at V and 8 bases at J, with 15 bases between. This CDR3 region has 12 residues. Germline values: CDR1 SGHTA, CDR2 FQGNSA. CDR3 loop: CASGPGVEKLFF. CDR3 DNA: TGTGCCTCGGGCCCGGGGGTGGAAAAACTGTTTTTT.

A single count supports this clone. V is TRBV9 and J is TRBJ2-3; TRBD2 agrees at 13 bases. Germline values: CDR1 SGDLS, CDR2 YYNGEE. Unmatched junction bases numbered 5, after V lost 3 bases and J lost 1 base. CDR3 length equals 17 residues. The CDR3 protein is CASSAGLAGQGTDTQYF. CDR3 coding DNA: TGTGCCAGCAGCGCGGGACTAGCGGGGCAGGGCACAGATACGCAGTATTTT.

The V call is TRBV10-3, the J call TRBJ1-1; possibly TRBD1 for D (5 bases). Trimming removed 4 bases at V and 3 bases at J, with 6 bases between. This CDR3 region has 12 residues. Germline V gene sequence: CDR1 ENHRY, CDR2 SYGVKD. For the CDR3, the DNA is TGTGCCATCAGTGGCAGGGACACTGAAGCTTTCTTT. Encoded protein: CAISGRDTEAFF.

The DNA for the CDR3 is TGTGCCAGGACCCCCCGCTCCTATAATTCACCCCTCCACTTT. Translation: CARTPRSYNSPLHF. This sequence joins TRBV4-2 and TRBJ1-6; no reliable D call. This CDR3 is 14 amino acids long. Deletions cut 9 bases from V and 0 bases from J, with 9 bases between. Germline CDR1 reads LGHNA; CDR2 reads YNFKEQ.

This clone was counted between two and nine times. DNA of the CDR3: TGTGCCAGCAGCCTAAAGACAGGAAACACTGAAGCTTTCTTT. This sequence encodes CASSLKTGNTEAFF. This chain connects TRBV5-4 to TRBJ1-1; possible D gene TRBD1, 6 bases. V was pared by 4 bases and J by 2 bases, with 12 bases between. From germline, CDR1 is SGHNT and CDR2 YYREEE (reference sequence). CDR3 length: 14 residues.

The chain uses TRBV6-6 and TRBJ1-1; 9 nucleotides align to TRBD1. Germline V gene data show CDR1 as MNHNY and CDR2 as SVGAGI (reference sequence). J gave up 1 base and V 5 bases, and 2 bases lay outside the gene matches. CDR3 length: 14 amino acids. Written as DNA, the CDR3 is TGTGCCAGCAGTGACAGGGGGAAGAACACTGAAGCTTTCTTT. Translated: CASSDRGKNTEAFF.

The chain recombines TRBV4-2 with TRBJ1-2, with D perhaps TRBD1 (6 bases). The V gene's germline CDR1 is LGHNA and CDR2 YNFKEQ. V lost 1 base and J 4 bases, leaving 16 bases between the germline ends. The CDR3 length is 16 residues. The CDR3, as DNA: TGTGCCAGCAGCCAAGTTAGGGGGGAGTGGGGCTATGGCTACACCTTC. It specifies CASSQVRGEWGYGYTF.

The chain links TRBV7-3 to TRBJ1-5; D is uncertain. Trimming took 0 bases from V and 6 from J, leaving 6 bases between them. The CDR3 sequence is 13 residues long. Germline CDR1 SGHTA, CDR2 FQGTGA. The CDR3 region is CASSLTGGQPQHF. The CDR3 DNA reads TGTGCCAGCAGCTTAACCGGTGGTCAGCCCCAGCATTTT.

The genes are TRBV19 and TRBJ1-6, with 7 bases matching TRBD1. Germline V gene sequence: CDR1 LNHDA, CDR2 SQIVND (reference sequence). Germline trimming cut 4 bases from V and 7 bases from J; bases unmatched to any gene: 4. This CDR3 is 14 amino acids long. The CDR3 DNA reads as TGTGCCAGTAGTAGGGGGACAGACAATTCACCCCTCCACTTT. Encoded protein: CASSRGTDNSPLHF.

J is TRBJ2-3 and V is TRBV7-6; 7 positions match TRBD2. Per the germline V gene, CDR1 is SGHVS and CDR2 is FNYEAQ. The CDR3 totals 17 residues. The ends lost 2 bases at V and 1 base at J; junction bases unmatched: 9. DNA of the CDR3: TGTGCCAGCAGCTTAAGACCGACTAGCCCCGGCACAGATACGCAGTATTTT. This sequence encodes CASSLRPTSPGTDTQYF.

A note on this clone: At one boundary the junction diverges from the germline segment, which might be a read error. J is TRBJ2-4 and V is TRBV5-5; either TRBD1 or TRBD2 may supply D (5 bases each). Per germline, CDR1 SGHKS and CDR2 YYEKEE (reference sequence). This CDR3 is built from 14 residues. As DNA, the CDR3 is TGTGCCAGCACCTTGGGGGTCGGGTCGGGCATTCAGTACTTC. It encodes CASTLGVGSGIQYF.

This chain uses TRBV30 with TRBJ1-5; 7 bases fit TRBD1. The CDR3 is 17 amino acids. Germline CDR1 reads GTSNPN; CDR2 reads SVGIG (reference sequence). Germline trimming cut 4 bases from V and 2 bases from J; bases unmatched to any gene: 14. The CDR3 nucleotides are TGTGCCTGGACCGAGGGGGCTTCCCTAGGGGGCAATCAGCCCCAGCATTTT. This encodes CAWTEGASLGGNQPQHF.

The chain joins TRBV18 to TRBJ1-5; D unresolved. From germline, CDR1 is KGHSH and CDR2 LQKENI. The CDR3 is made up of 15 amino acids. Trimming removed 3 bases from V and 11 bases from J, with 20 bases in between. The CDR3 DNA reads TGTGCCAGCTCACCCTCCGGGAGCGGACTCGGAACCCAGCATTTT. Protein sequence: CASSPSGSGLGTQHF.

CDR3 region: CASSPGPLASSTDTQYF. In DNA form, the CDR3 reads TGTGCCAGCTCACCAGGGCCTCTAGCGTCAAGCACAGATACGCAGTATTTT. This sequence joins TRBV18 and TRBJ2-3; possible D gene TRBD2, 6 bases. CDR3 length: 17 residues. In germline, CDR1 is KGHSH, CDR2 LQKENI. The V end was cut by 2 bases, the J end by 0 bases, with 15 bases between.

The rearrangement links TRBV2 to TRBJ1-1; D uncertain. CDR3 length equals 13 residues. Germline CDR1 reads SNHLY; CDR2 reads FYNNEI. Trimming removed 5 bases from V and 1 base from J, with 8 bases in between. CDR3 region: CASSSLENTEAFF. The CDR3 coding sequence is TGTGCCAGCAGTTCGTTGGAGAACACTGAAGCTTTCTTT.

This clone showed up just a few times. This chain joins TRBV9 and TRBJ1-3, with D uncertain. Germline V gene data show CDR1 as SGDLS and CDR2 as YYNGEE. The V end lost 0 bases, the J end lost 6 bases, and 13 bases lay between the germline ends. The CDR3 is 15 residues long. The CDR3 sequence is CASSVVARRENTIYF. DNA of the CDR3: TGTGCCAGCAGCGTAGTGGCACGACGGGAAAACACCATATATTTT.

The chain joins TRBV7-9 to TRBJ2-1; 9 bases are shared with TRBD1. Looked up from germline, CDR1 is SEHNR and CDR2 is FQNEAQ (reference sequence). The CDR3 is 13 residues long. With V trimmed by 3 bases and J by 7 bases, 1 base remained unmatched. The CDR3 DNA reads TGTGCCAGCAGCTTGACAGGGGGGAATGAGCAGTTCTTC. Translated, it gives CASSLTGGNEQFF.

V usage is TRBV5-5 and J usage is TRBJ1-4, with TRBD1 identical over 10 bases. This CDR3 spans 15 amino acids. Unmatched junction bases numbered 7, after V lost 3 bases and J lost 8 bases. The germline V gene has CDR1 SGHKS and CDR2 YYEKEE (reference sequence). CDR3 nucleotide sequence: TGTGCCAGCAGCTGGGGGACAGGGGCGGGGGAAAAACTGTTTTTT. It yields the protein CASSWGTGAGEKLFF.

V usage is TRBV7-2 and J usage is TRBJ2-3; TRBD2 matches at 12 bases. Germline assignment: CDR1 SGHTA and CDR2 FQGNSA. The CDR3 runs to 15 residues. V was clipped by 5 bases and J by 8 bases; unmatched bases: 8. The CDR3 loop is CASSPLAGGYSTQYF. CDR3 in DNA: TGTGCCAGCAGCCCACTAGCGGGAGGATACTCTACGCAGTATTTT.